This TCR beta chain was captured in a study of control samples from healthy donors and cancer patients. The germline V gene encodes CDR1 KGHSH and CDR2 LQKENI. V shed 2 bases and J shed 13 bases, with 15 bases lying between them. The CDR3 length is 13 residues. The table came from immunoSEQ multiplex PCR; TCRdb's copy has only in-frame clones and leaves some out. The table has roughly 130,000 clones, around nine tenths seen once. The material sequenced was blood. The rearrangement links TRBV18 to TRBJ2-1, with D perhaps matching TRBD1 (6 bases). The TCR originated in a woman aged 25 to 39 in good health. Here the CDR3 reads CASSPARDNFQFF. DNA of the CDR3: TGTGCCAGCTCACCAGCCCGGGACAATTTTCAGTTCTTC.